This entry lists 3 T cell receptor beta chains sequenced from one sample in a study of blood T cell repertoires in COVID-19. Data came from immunoSEQ multiplex PCR; TCRdb stores just in-frame clones and leaves some out. The data contain roughly 370,000 clones, 85% to 90% of them singletons. The sample was PBMCs or T cells enriched from blood (not recorded which). These receptors were taken from a woman between 45 and 60 years old who had recovered from COVID-19.

The rearrangement joins TRBV3-1 (or the pseudogene TRBV3-2) to TRBJ1-2, with 11 bases aligning to TRBD1. The V segment lost 5 bases and the J segment 3 bases; nucleotides outside the gene matches: 8. The CDR3 totals 16 residues. Germline CDR1 is LGHDT and CDR2 is YNNKEL (reference sequence). This CDR3 is CASSRTGGTGDYGYTF. The CDR3 nucleotides read TGTGCCAGCAGCAGGACAGGGGGCACGGGAGACTATGGCTACACCTTC.

The chain is built from TRBV18 and TRBJ1-1; maybe TRBD1 (5 bases). The CDR3 sequence is 14 residues long. CDR1 is KGHSH and CDR2 is LQKENI in the germline V gene. V dropped 3 bases and J dropped 1 base, with 9 bases sitting between them. In DNA, the CDR3 is TGTGCCAGCTCACCGCTAGGACAGAACACTGAAGCTTTCTTT. It specifies CASSPLGQNTEAFF.

This clone turned up a few times. The chain joins TRBV7-9 to TRBJ2-7; D is perhaps TRBD2 (5 bases). This CDR3 is 12 amino acids long. Between the trimmed V and J ends, which lost 4 bases and 6 bases, there was a span of 10 bases. Germline V gene sequence: CDR1 SEHNR, CDR2 FQNEAQ (reference sequence). The chain's CDR3 is CASSWGVPEQYF. The CDR3 DNA reads as TGTGCCAGCAGCTGGGGAGTCCCCGAGCAGTACTTC.